Detailed here is one TCR beta chain. The authors' processing: Reference gene primer amplification yielded estimated nucleated cell counts. TCRdb's copy holds only in-frame clones and misses some; the assay was immunoSEQ multiplex PCR. The V and J calls and clone size were taken over from that table, and D and trimming were inferred from the DNA. The sample has roughly 230,000 clones, 70% to 90% seen once; the top ten hold over 0.55%. This entry is derived from a study of blood T cell repertoires in COVID-19. The overall study: Sources were T cells, B-cell-depleted T cells, or PBMCs; the material itself was cDNA or gDNA.

The V gene lost 6 bases and the J gene lost 4 bases, with 16 bases spanning the gap. The CDR3 is 14 residues long. CDR1 and CDR2 from the germline V gene are SGDLS and YYNGEE. The genes are TRBV9 and TRBJ1-2, with D hard to call. Source material: peripheral blood. This clonotype was obtained from a human donor in a cohort sampled during active COVID-19. CDR3 protein: CASNTPTVTYGYTF. In nucleotides, the CDR3 is TGTGCCAGCAATACCCCCACAGTCACCTATGGCTACACCTTC.